These T cell receptor beta chains were read from a single sample in a study of blood T cell repertoires in COVID-19. Only in-frame clones appear in the TCRdb table, and some are missing; sequencing was by immunoSEQ multiplex PCR. The sample shows about 400,000 clones, 88% of them seen only once. Material for sequencing was PBMCs or T cells enriched from blood (not recorded which). Source of these receptors: a woman aged 40 to 50 with acute COVID-19. Both conserved end residues are part of each CDR3. The D gene is left open where the match is weak. Only part of the rows carry a size: once, few, many, or a class if the clone is expanded.

cdr3_length j_call d_call v_call clone_size cdr3_aa cdr3_nt
18 TRBJ2-6 NA TRBV9 NA CASSVDGGGISGANVLTF TGTGCCAGCAGCGTAGATGGCGGGGGCATCTCTGGGGCCAACGTCCTGACTTTC
17 TRBJ2-7 TRBD1 TRBV10-3 NA CAISEMRPGQGSHEQYF TGTGCCATCAGTGAAATGAGACCGGGACAGGGGTCCCACGAGCAGTACTTC
15 TRBJ2-7 TRBD2 TRBV5-1 NA CASSQTSGGLYEQYF TGCGCCAGCAGTCAGACTAGCGGGGGACTCTACGAGCAGTACTTC
14 TRBJ1-3 TRBD1 TRBV27 NA CASSPGTGLDTIYF TGTGCCAGCAGCCCCGGGACAGGGCTGGACACCATATATTTT
15 TRBJ1-4 NA TRBV27 NA CASSFLTGSNEKLFF TGTGCCAGCAGTTTCCTGACAGGCTCCAATGAAAAACTGTTTTTT
13 TRBJ1-1 TRBD1 TRBV2 NA CASSSRGYTEAFF TGTGCCAGCAGTTCCAGGGGGTACACTGAAGCTTTCTTT
15 TRBJ1-2 NA TRBV6-4 many CASSDSGGANYGYTF TGTGCCAGCAGTGACTCTGGAGGGGCTAACTATGGCTACACCTTC
15 TRBJ1-2 NA TRBV20-1 NA CSASAVDSYERGYTF TGCAGTGCTAGTGCCGTGGACTCATATGAGCGTGGCTACACCTTC
15 TRBJ1-1 NA TRBV15 NA CATSRDLRENTEAFF TGTGCCACCAGCAGAGATTTGAGGGAGAACACTGAAGCTTTCTTT
15 TRBJ1-1 TRBD1 TRBV30 NA CAWSVQGQGATKAFF TGTGCCTGGAGTGTACAAGGACAGGGGGCAACGAAAGCTTTCTTT
14 TRBJ1-5 TRBD1 TRBV5-1 NA CASSWTGGNQPQHF TGCGCCAGCAGCTGGACAGGGGGCAATCAGCCCCAGCATTTT